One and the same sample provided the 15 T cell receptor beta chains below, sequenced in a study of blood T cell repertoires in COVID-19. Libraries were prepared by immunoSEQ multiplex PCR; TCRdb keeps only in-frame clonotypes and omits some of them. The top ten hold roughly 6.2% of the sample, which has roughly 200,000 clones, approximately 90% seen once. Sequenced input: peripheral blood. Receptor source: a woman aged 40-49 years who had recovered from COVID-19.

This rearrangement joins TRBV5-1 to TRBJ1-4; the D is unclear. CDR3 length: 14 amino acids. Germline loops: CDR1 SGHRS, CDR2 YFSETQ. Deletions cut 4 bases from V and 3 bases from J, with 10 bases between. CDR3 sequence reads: CASSRNQANEKLFF. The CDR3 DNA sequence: TGCGCCAGCAGCCGAAACCAGGCTAATGAAAAACTGTTTTTT.

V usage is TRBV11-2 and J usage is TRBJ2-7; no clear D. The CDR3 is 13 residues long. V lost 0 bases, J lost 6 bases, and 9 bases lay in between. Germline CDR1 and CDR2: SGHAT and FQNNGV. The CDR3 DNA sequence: TGTGCCAGCAGCTTAGATCTCTCCGGCGAGCAGTACTTC. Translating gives CASSLDLSGEQYF.

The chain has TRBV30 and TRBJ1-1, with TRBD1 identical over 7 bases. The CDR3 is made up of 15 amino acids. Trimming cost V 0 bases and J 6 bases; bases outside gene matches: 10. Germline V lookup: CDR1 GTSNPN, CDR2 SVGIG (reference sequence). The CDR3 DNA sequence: TGTGCCTGGAGTGTCCCGGACAGGCTTGGGGCTGAAGCTTTCTTT. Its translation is CAWSVPDRLGAEAFF. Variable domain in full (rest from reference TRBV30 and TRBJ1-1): SQTIHQWPATLVQPVGSPLSLECTVEGTSNPNLYWYRQAAGRGLQLLFYSVGIGQISSEVPQNLSASRPQDRQFILSSKKLLLSDSGFYLCAWSVPDRLGAEAFFGQGTRLTVV.

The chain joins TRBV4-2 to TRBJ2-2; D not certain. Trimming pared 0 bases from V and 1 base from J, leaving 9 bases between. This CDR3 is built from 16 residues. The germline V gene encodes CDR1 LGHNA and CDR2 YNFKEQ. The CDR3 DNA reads TGTGCCAGCAGCCAAGAGAGTAACTTGAACACCGGGGAGCTGTTTTTT. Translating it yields CASSQESNLNTGELFF.

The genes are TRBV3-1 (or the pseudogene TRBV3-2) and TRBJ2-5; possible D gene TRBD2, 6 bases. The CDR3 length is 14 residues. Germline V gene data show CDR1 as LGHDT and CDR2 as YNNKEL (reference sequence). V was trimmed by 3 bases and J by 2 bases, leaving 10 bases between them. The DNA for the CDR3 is TGTGCCAGCAGCCAGAGGGACTTGCAAGAGACCCAGTACTTC. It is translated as CASSQRDLQETQYF.

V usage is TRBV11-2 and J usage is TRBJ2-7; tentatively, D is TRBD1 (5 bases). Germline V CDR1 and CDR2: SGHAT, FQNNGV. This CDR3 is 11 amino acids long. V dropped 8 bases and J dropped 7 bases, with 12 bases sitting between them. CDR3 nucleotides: TGTGCCAGCGTAGGGGCCGGGGAGCAGTACTTC. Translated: CASVGAGEQYF.

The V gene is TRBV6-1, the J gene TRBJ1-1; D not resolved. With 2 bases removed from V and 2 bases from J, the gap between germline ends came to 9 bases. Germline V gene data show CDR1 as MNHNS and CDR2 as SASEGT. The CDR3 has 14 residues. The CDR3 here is CASSEWQANTEAFF. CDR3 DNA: TGTGCCAGCAGTGAATGGCAGGCCAACACTGAAGCTTTCTTT.

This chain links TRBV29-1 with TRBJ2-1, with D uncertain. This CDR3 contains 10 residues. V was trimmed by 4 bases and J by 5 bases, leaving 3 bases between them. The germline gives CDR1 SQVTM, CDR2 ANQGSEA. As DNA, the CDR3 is TGCAGCGTTGCAGACAATGAGCAGTTCTTC. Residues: CSVADNEQFF.

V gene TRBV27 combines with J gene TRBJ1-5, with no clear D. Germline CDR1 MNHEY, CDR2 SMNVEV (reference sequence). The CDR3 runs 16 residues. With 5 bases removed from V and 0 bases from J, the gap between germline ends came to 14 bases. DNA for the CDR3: TGTGCCAGCAGTCCGCTCGCTGACTATAGCAATCAGCCCCAGCATTTT. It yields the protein CASSPLADYSNQPQHF.

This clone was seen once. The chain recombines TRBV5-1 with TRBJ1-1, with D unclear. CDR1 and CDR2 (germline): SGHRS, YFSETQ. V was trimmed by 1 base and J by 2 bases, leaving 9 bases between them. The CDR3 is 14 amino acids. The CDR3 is CASSLIGSNTEAFF. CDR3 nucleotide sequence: TGCGCCAGCAGCTTGATAGGGAGTAACACTGAAGCTTTCTTT.

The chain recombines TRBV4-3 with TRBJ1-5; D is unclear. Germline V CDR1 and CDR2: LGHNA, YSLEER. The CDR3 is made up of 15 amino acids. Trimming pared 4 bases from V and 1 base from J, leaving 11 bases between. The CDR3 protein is CASSLNLGSNQPQHF. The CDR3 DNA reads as TGCGCCAGCAGCCTGAATCTGGGCAGCAATCAGCCCCAGCATTTT.

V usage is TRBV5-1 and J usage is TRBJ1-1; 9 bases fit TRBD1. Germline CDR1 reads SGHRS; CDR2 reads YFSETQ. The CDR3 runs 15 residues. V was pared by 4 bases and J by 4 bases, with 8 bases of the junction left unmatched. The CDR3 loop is CASSPQGAMGTEAFF. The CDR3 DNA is TGCGCCAGCAGCCCACAGGGGGCGATGGGCACTGAAGCTTTCTTT.

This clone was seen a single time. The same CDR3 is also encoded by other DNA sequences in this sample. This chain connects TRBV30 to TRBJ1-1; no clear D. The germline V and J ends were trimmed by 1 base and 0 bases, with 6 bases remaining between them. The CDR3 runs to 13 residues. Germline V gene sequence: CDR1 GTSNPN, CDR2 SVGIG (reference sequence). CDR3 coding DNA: TGTGCCTGGAGTGGGCAGGTGAACACTGAAGCTTTCTTT. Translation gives CAWSGQVNTEAFF.

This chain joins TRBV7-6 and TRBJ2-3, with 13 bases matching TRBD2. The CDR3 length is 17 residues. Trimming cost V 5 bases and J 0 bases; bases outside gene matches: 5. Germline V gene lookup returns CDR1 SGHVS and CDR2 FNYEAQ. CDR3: CASSARTSGGSTDTQYF. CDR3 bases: TGTGCCAGCAGCGCTAGGACTAGCGGGGGAAGCACAGATACGCAGTATTTT.

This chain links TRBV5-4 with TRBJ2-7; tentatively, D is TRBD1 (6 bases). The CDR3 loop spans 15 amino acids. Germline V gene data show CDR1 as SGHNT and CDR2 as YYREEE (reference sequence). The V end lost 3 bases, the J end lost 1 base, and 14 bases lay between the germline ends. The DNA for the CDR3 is TGTGCCAGCAGCTCCCAGGGGCTGCTATCCTACGAGCAGTACTTC. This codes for CASSSQGLLSYEQYF.